These 3 T cell receptor beta chains were sequenced from one sample in a study of T cell responses to AZD1222 COVID-19 vaccine. Profiling relied on immunoSEQ multiplex PCR, and the TCRdb table lists in-frame clones only, not all of them. The table lists tens of thousands of clones, roughly 86% of them singletons, with roughly 2.8% in the top ten. The material sequenced was peripheral blood, taken on day 0 of MenACWY control vaccination. These receptors originate from an adult in good health.

This chain links TRBV4-3 with TRBJ1-4; no reliable D call. The CDR3 has 14 residues. The germline gives CDR1 LGHNA, CDR2 YSLEER. Trimming took 1 base from V and 5 from J, leaving 8 bases between them. The CDR3 DNA follows: TGCGCCAGCAGCCAAGCTGCCCTCAATGAAAAACTGTTTTTT. This translates into CASSQAALNEKLFF.

This chain joins TRBV7-9 and TRBJ2-2; no definite D call. Germline CDR1 reads SEHNR; CDR2 reads FQNEAQ (reference sequence). The CDR3 runs to 15 residues. V was clipped by 0 bases and J by 6 bases, with 11 bases between them. The DNA for the CDR3 is TGTGCCAGCAGCTTAGCCTACAATCTGGCCGGGGAGCTGTTTTTT. This sequence encodes CASSLAYNLAGELFF. Full variable domain (outside the CDR3, taken from reference TRBV7-9 and TRBJ2-2): DTGVSQNPRHKITKRGQNVTFRCDPISEHNRLYWYRQTLGQGPEFLTYFQNEAQLEKSRLLSDRFSAERPKGSFSTLEIQRTEQGDSAMYLCASSLAYNLAGELFFGEGSRLTVL.

The chain uses TRBV5-4 and TRBJ2-7; 9 bases match TRBD1. Germline V gives CDR1 SGHNT, CDR2 YYREEE (reference sequence). The CDR3 spans 14 residues. V gave up 9 bases and J gave up 0 bases; unmatched junction bases: 7. The CDR3, as DNA: TGTGCCACTCAAACAGGGGGCGTCTCCTACGAGCAGTACTTC. Translating it yields CATQTGGVSYEQYF.